The sequence of this T cell receptor beta chain was determined in a study of T cell repertoires in cytomegalovirus infection. As for the study in general: Indications came from public TCR beta signatures; they pointed to CMV infection and to a matching HLA type.

Study-level findings and limits: It was HLA-C-restricted CMV-specific TCR beta clonotypes that dominated the response ex vivo. Cumulative frequency of public TCR beta families picked out carriers of CMV plus the relevant HLA.

From the reads, TCRdb called clonotypes with MiXCR, one entry per CDR3 protein. This sample yields about 320,000 distinct CDR3 sequences, of which around a tenth are seen a single time; roughly 4.5% belongs to the top ten. This clonotype has more than one count but fewer than ten. Its antigen is not known. In germline, CDR1 is MNHEY, CDR2 SVGEGT. V dropped 4 bases and J dropped 8 bases, with 16 bases sitting between them. This CDR3 region has 14 residues. Sequencing was performed on PBMCs. The chain links TRBV6-2 or TRBV6-3 to TRBJ2-3; tentative D call: TRBD1 (6 bases). This TCR was recovered from a human donor in good health (CMV status not recorded). Some clones in this sample may be carry-over from other donors' samples. CDR3 sequence: CASSFSPGQITQYF. The CDR3 nucleotides read TGTGCCAGCAGTTTCTCCCCAGGACAGATTACGCAGTATTTT.